This TCR beta chain was recorded in a study of graft-versus-host responses after intestinal transplantation. Study overall: Multivisceral, liver-intestinal, or isolated intestinal transplants were performed in recipients. All recipients were given anti-thymocyte globulin induction, and tacrolimus and steroids were then administered for roughly three years.

Study-wide findings and caveats: Recipient marrow held GvH clones, some first seen in ileum or blood.

Sequenced by immunoSEQ multiplex PCR; TCRdb stores in-frame clones only, minus some. The table has 40,000 or so clones, more than 85% seen once. Details on this clone: Its target is not known.

V was cut by 0 bases and J by 4 bases, with 13 bases left in between. CDR1 and CDR2 from the germline V gene are LNHNV and YYDKDF (reference sequence). The length of the CDR3 is 15 residues. The source is a human patient who received an intestinal transplant, so some T cells may come from the graft donor. This chain connects TRBV15 to TRBJ2-7; either TRBD1 or TRBD2 may supply D (7 bases each). The source was PBMCs, collected 734 days after intestinal transplantation. The CDR3 loop is CATSRDPRGGYEQYF. The CDR3 nucleotides are TGTGCCACCAGCAGAGATCCCAGGGGGGGGTACGAGCAGTACTTC.